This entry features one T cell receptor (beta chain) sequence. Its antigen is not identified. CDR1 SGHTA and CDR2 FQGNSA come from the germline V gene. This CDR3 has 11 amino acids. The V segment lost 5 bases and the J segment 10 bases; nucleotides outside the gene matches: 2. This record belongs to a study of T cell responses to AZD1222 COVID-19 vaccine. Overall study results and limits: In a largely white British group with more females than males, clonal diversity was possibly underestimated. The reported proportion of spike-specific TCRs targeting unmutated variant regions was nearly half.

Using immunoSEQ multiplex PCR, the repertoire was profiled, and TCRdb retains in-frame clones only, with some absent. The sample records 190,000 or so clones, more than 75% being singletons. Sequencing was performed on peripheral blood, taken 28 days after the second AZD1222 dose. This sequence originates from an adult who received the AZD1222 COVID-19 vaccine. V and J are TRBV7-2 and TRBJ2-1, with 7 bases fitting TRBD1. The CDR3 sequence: CASSRDSEQFF. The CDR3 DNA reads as TGTGCCAGCAGCCGGGACAGCGAGCAGTTCTTC.